This T cell receptor beta chain was sequenced for a study of cytomegalovirus exposure and HLA in healthy donors. Sequencing used immunoSEQ multiplex PCR; TCRdb keeps in-frame clones, though not all of them. The sample lists approximately 100,000 clones; roughly 92% were seen once. Germline V lookup: CDR1 MGHDK, CDR2 SYGVNS. The CDR3 totals 18 residues. Trimming shortened V by 0 bases and J by 8 bases, and 23 bases separated the two germline ends. Broader study findings: The authors confirmed in vitro that a few CMV-associated chains were specific for CMV antigens. It was reportedly the case that the classifier diagnosed cytomegalovirus status with high specificity and sensitivity. Cytomegalovirus association was assigned to under 200 TCR beta chains.

With respect to this clone: As yet, its antigen is unknown.

The chain couples TRBV25-1 to TRBJ2-4; a weak D match, TRBD2 (6 bases). Sequenced sample: PBMCs. The receptor comes from a young woman in good health and CMV-seropositive. The CDR3 reads CASSEYGTPGSGRDIQYF. For the CDR3, the DNA is TGTGCCAGCAGTGAATATGGGACGCCCGGGAGTGGACGGGACATTCAGTACTTC.